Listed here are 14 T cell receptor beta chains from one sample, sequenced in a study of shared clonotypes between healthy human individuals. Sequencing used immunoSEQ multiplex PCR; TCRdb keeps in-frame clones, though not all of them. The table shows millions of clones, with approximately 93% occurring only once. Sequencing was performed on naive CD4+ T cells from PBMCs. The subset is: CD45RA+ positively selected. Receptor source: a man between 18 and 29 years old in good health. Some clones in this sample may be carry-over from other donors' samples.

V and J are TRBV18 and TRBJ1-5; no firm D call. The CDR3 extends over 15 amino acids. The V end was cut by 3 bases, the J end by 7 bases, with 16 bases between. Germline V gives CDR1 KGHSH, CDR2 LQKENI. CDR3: CASSPSPAFDQPQHF. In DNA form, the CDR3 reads TGTGCCAGCTCACCTTCTCCTGCGTTTGACCAGCCCCAGCATTTT.

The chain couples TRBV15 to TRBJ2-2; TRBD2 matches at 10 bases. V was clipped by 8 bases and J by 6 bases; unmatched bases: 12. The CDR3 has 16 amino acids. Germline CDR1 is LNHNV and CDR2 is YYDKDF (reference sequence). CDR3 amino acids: CATESSGSFLSGELFF. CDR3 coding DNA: TGTGCCACCGAGTCTAGCGGGAGTTTTTTGTCCGGGGAGCTGTTTTTT. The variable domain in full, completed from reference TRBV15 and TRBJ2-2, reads DAMVIQNPRYQVTQFGKPVTLSCSQTLNHNVMYWYQQKSSQAPKLLFHYYDKDFNNEADTPDNFQSRRPNTSFCFLDIRSPGLGDTAMYLCATESSGSFLSGELFFGEGSRLTVL.

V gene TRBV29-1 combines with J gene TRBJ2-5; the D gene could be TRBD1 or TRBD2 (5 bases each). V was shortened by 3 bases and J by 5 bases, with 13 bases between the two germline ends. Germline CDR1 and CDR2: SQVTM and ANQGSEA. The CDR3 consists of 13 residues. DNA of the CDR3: TGCAGCGTTGATTTTACGGGACGGGAGACCCAGTACTTC. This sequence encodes CSVDFTGRETQYF.

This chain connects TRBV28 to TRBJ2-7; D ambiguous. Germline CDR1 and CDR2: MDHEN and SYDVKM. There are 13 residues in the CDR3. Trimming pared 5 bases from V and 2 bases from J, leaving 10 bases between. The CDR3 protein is CASSSPPTYEQYF. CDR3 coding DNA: TGTGCCAGCAGTAGTCCCCCGACCTACGAGCAGTACTTC.

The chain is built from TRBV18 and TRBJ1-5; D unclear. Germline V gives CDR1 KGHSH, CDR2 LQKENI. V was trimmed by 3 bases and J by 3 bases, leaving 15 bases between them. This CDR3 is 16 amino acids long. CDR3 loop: CASSPSVAAINQPQHF. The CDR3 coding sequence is TGTGCCAGCTCACCGTCGGTAGCGGCTATCAATCAGCCCCAGCATTTT.

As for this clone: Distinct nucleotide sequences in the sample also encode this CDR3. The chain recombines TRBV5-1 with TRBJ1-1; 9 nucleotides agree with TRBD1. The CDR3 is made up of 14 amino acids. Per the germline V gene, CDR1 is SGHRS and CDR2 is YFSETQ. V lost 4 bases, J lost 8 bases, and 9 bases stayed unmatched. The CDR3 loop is CASSPTTGGGEAFF. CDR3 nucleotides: TGCGCCAGCAGCCCAACCACAGGGGGCGGGGAAGCTTTCTTT.

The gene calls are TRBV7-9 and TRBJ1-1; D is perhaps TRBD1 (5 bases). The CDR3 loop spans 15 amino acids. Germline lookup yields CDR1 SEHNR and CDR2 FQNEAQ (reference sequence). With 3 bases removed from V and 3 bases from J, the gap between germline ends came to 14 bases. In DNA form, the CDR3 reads TGTGCCAGCAGCTTTTTCAGGGCTGGGGACACTGAAGCTTTCTTT. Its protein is CASSFFRAGDTEAFF.

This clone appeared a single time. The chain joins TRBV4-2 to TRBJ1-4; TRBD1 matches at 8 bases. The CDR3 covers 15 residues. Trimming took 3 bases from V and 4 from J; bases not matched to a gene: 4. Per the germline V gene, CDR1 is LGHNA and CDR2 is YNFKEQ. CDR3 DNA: TGTGCCAGCAGCCAGATTGACAGGGGTAATGAAAAACTGTTTTTT. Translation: CASSQIDRGNEKLFF.

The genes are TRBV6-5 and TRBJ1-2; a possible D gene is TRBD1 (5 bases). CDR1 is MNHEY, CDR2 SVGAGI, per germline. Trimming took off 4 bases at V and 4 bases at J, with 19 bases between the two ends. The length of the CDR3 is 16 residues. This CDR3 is CASSSAPGGGFYGYTF. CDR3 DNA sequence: TGTGCCAGCAGTTCTGCACCTGGGGGTGGATTCTATGGCTACACCTTC.

The CDR3 region is CASSHPTGGYGYTF. In DNA form, the CDR3 reads TGTGCCAGCAGCCATCCTACAGGGGGCTATGGCTACACCTTC. This chain connects TRBV11-2 to TRBJ1-2; 8 bases map to TRBD1. Germline CDR1 and CDR2: SGHAT and FQNNGV. The J segment lost 4 bases and the V segment lost 5 bases, leaving 6 bases of the junction unmatched. This CDR3 contains 14 residues.

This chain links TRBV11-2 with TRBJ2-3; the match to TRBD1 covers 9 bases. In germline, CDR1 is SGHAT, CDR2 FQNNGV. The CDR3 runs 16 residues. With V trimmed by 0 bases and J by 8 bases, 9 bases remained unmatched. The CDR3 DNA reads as TGTGCCAGCAGCTTAGATCCGGGACAGGGAGGGCGTACGCAGTATTTT. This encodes CASSLDPGQGGRTQYF.

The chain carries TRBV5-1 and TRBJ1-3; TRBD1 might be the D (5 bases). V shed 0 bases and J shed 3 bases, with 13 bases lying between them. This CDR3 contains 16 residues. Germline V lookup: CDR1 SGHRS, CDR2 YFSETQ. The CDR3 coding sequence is TGCGCCAGCAGCTTGGGACAGTTAGGGAGTGGAAACACCATATATTTT. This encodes CASSLGQLGSGNTIYF.

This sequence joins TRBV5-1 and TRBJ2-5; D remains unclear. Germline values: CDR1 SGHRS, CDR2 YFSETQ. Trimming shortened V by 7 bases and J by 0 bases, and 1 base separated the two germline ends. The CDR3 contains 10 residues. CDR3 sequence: CASYQETQYF. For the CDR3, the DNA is TGCGCCAGCTACCAAGAGACCCAGTACTTC.

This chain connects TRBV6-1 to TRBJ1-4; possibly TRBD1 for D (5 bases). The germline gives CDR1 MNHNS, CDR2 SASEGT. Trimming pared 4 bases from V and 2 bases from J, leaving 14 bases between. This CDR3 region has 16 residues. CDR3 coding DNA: TGTGCCAGCAGTGGCCCCTCGGGGGGGACTAATGAAAAACTGTTTTTT. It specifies CASSGPSGGTNEKLFF.